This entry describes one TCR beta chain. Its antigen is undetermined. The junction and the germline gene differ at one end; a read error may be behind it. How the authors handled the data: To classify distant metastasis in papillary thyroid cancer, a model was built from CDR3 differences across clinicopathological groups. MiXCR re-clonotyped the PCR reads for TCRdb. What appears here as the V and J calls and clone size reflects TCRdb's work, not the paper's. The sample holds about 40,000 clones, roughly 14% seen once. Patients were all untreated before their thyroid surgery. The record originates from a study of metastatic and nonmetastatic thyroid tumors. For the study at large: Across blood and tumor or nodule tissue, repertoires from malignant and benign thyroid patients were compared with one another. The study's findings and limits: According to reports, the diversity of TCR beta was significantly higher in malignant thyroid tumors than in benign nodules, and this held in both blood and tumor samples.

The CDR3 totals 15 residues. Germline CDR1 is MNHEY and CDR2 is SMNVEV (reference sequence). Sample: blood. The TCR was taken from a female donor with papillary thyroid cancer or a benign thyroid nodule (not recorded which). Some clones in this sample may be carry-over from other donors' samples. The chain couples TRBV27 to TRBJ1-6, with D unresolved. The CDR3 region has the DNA TGTGCCAGCACTCCGTGGGGAGAGGACGGTTCAACCCTCCACTTT. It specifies CASTPWGEDGSTLHF.